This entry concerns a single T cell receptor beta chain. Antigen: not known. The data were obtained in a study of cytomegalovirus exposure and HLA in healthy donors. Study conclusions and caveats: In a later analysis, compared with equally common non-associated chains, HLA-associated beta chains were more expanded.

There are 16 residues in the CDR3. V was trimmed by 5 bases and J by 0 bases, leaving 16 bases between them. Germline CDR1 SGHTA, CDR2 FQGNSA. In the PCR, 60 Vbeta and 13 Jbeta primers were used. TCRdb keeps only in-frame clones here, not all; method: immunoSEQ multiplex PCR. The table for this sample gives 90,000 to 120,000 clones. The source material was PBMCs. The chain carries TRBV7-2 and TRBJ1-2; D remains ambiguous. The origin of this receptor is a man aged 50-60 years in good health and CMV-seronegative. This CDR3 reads CASSLTGSAANYGYTF. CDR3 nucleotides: TGTGCCAGCAGCCTGACGGGGTCAGCAGCTAACTATGGCTACACCTTC.